The 24 T cell receptor beta chains listed next were all sequenced from one sample in a study of T cell changes during pregnancy in multiple sclerosis. TCRdb keeps only in-frame clones here, not all; method: immunoSEQ multiplex PCR. Among 45,000 to 50,000 clones listed, over 90% were seen once. Sequenced material: peripheral blood, taken in the third trimester of pregnancy. The receptors were gathered from a female donor with multiple sclerosis, enrolled in a pregnancy study.

This chain connects TRBV6-1 to TRBJ2-2; 8 nucleotides agree with TRBD1. Germline-derived CDR1 and CDR2 are MNHNS and SASEGT. The CDR3 loop spans 15 amino acids. V lost 6 bases to trimming and J lost 4 bases; unmatched junction nucleotides: 7. In DNA form, the CDR3 reads TGTGCCAGCAGCAGGGACAGGCCGGGCACCGGGGAGCTGTTTTTT. It translates to CASSRDRPGTGELFF.

The chain carries TRBV4-3 and TRBJ2-2, with 7 bases that match TRBD1. Germline-derived CDR1 and CDR2 are LGHNA and YSLEER. The CDR3 extends over 17 amino acids. V was clipped by 4 bases and J by 6 bases; unmatched bases: 14. CDR3 sequence: CASSLQTGVGFAGELFF. CDR3 coding DNA: TGCGCCAGCAGCCTTCAAACAGGGGTGGGGTTCGCCGGGGAGCTGTTTTTT.

A single count supports this clone. The CDR3 spells CASSVSGTGYEQYF. The CDR3 DNA follows: TGTGCCAGCAGCGTGTCCGGGACAGGGTACGAGCAGTACTTC. The gene calls are TRBV9 and TRBJ2-7; 9 bases line up with TRBD1. Germline V gives CDR1 SGDLS, CDR2 YYNGEE. The CDR3 consists of 14 residues. V lost 2 bases to trimming and J lost 4 bases; unmatched junction nucleotides: 4. Combining the CDR3 with reference TRBV9 and TRBJ2-7 gives the whole variable domain DSGVTQTPKHLITATGQRVTLRCSPRSGDLSVYWYQQSLDQGLQFLIQYYNGEERAKGNILERFSAQQFPDLHSELNLSSLELGDSALYFCASSVSGTGYEQYFGPGTRLTVT.

V is TRBV19 and J is TRBJ1-5; 7 positions match TRBD1. The CDR3 loop spans 15 amino acids. J lost 0 bases, V lost 5 bases, and 4 bases had no gene match. Germline-derived CDR1 and CDR2 are LNHDA and SQIVND (reference sequence). The CDR3 nucleotides are TGTGCCAGTAGTTCCGGACAGGATAGCAATCAGCCCCAGCATTTT. Amino acids: CASSSGQDSNQPQHF.

This chain connects TRBV30 to TRBJ1-2; TRBD1 matches at 8 bases. After removal of 0 bases from V and 1 base from J, the junction contained 10 bases not matched to a gene. The CDR3 is made up of 17 amino acids. CDR1 and CDR2 (germline): GTSNPN, SVGIG (reference sequence). This chain's CDR3 is CAWSVRVGTGRNYGYTF. CDR3 DNA sequence: TGTGCCTGGAGTGTACGTGTAGGGACAGGTCGTAACTATGGCTACACCTTC.

V is TRBV19 and J is TRBJ1-4; D is unresolved. Germline values: CDR1 LNHDA, CDR2 SQIVND (reference sequence). The CDR3 has 11 residues. Trimming stripped 10 bases from V and 7 bases from J, with 10 bases between. DNA for the CDR3: TGTGCCACTCGAGAGGGTGAAAAACTGTTTTTT. Amino acid sequence: CATREGEKLFF. The variable domain in full, with the rest retrieved from reference TRBV19 and TRBJ1-4, is DGGITQSPKYLFRKEGQNVTLSCEQNLNHDAMYWYRQDPGQGLRLIYYSQIVNDFQKGDIAEGYSVSREKKESFPLTVTSAQKNPTAFYLCATREGEKLFFGSGTQLSVL.

This chain connects TRBV7-2 to TRBJ2-5; TRBD2 agrees at 8 bases. Trimming took 1 base from V and 5 from J; bases not matched to a gene: 6. This CDR3 is built from 15 residues. The germline V gene has CDR1 SGHTA and CDR2 FQGNSA. The CDR3, as DNA: TGTGCCAGCAGCTTAGAGGGGCGGGAGGTGGAGACCCAGTACTTC. This encodes CASSLEGREVETQYF.

This chain connects TRBV19 to TRBJ2-7; 12 bases match TRBD2. V lost 4 bases to trimming and J lost 6 bases; unmatched junction nucleotides: 10. The germline gives CDR1 LNHDA, CDR2 SQIVND (reference sequence). The CDR3 is 16 residues long. The CDR3 loop reads CASSRRLAGDYGEQYF. CDR3 coding DNA: TGTGCCAGTAGTAGAAGACTAGCGGGAGACTATGGCGAGCAGTACTTC. The whole variable domain, remainder taken from reference TRBV19 and TRBJ2-7, is DGGITQSPKYLFRKEGQNVTLSCEQNLNHDAMYWYRQDPGQGLRLIYYSQIVNDFQKGDIAEGYSVSREKKESFPLTVTSAQKNPTAFYLCASSRRLAGDYGEQYFGPGTRLTVT.

The V gene is TRBV10-3, the J gene TRBJ2-1; D is perhaps TRBD2 (6 bases). V gave up 6 bases and J gave up 5 bases, with 8 bases separating them. This CDR3 has 12 residues. Germline V gene sequence: CDR1 ENHRY, CDR2 SYGVKD. CDR3 coding DNA: TGTGCCATCAGAGGAGGGAACAATGAGCAGTTCTTC. It codes for CAIRGGNNEQFF.

The chain couples TRBV2 to TRBJ1-2, with 8 bases identical to TRBD1. From germline, CDR1 is SNHLY and CDR2 FYNNEI. This CDR3 has 13 amino acids. Germline trimming cut 6 bases from V and 5 bases from J; bases unmatched to any gene: 5. Written as DNA, the CDR3 is TGTGCCAGCAGCGGGACAGGCGAGTATGGCTACACCTTC. Protein: CASSGTGEYGYTF. Supplemented by reference TRBV2 and TRBJ1-2, the full variable domain reads EPEVTQTPSHQVTQMGQEVILRCVPISNHLYFYWYRQILGQKVEFLVSFYNNEISEKSEIFDDQFSVERPDGSNFTLKIRSTKLEDSAMYFCASSGTGEYGYTFGSGTRLTVV.

This clone was seen a handful of times. The J gene is TRBJ1-1, the V gene TRBV19; TRBD1 matches at 7 bases. V gave up 6 bases and J gave up 3 bases; unmatched junction bases: 7. The CDR3 has 14 amino acids. Per germline, CDR1 LNHDA and CDR2 SQIVND (reference sequence). Written as DNA, the CDR3 is TGTGCCAGTAGACCCGACAGGGTTGACACTGAAGCTTTCTTT. This codes for CASRPDRVDTEAFF.

This chain uses TRBV6-5 with TRBJ1-5; D gene uncertain. Trimming took off 5 bases at V and 1 base at J, with 6 bases between the two ends. The germline CDR1 and CDR2 sequences are MNHEY and SVGAGI. This CDR3 spans 13 amino acids. The CDR3 nucleotides are TGTGCCAGCAGTCCCTCCAGCAATCAGCCCCAGCATTTT. Amino acid sequence: CASSPSSNQPQHF.

The chain combines TRBV7-6 with TRBJ2-3, with TRBD2 identical over 7 bases. Losses at the gene ends were 3 bases for V and 1 base for J; bases not matched to a gene: 4. The CDR3 is made up of 15 amino acids. CDR1 SGHVS and CDR2 FNYEAQ come from the germline V gene. CDR3 coding DNA: TGTGCCAGCAGCTTTTTGGCGGGGGGCACAGATACGCAGTATTTT. This codes for CASSFLAGGTDTQYF.

This chain joins TRBV7-9 and TRBJ2-7; TRBD2 might be the D (6 bases). V lost 1 base, J lost 0 bases, and 7 bases lay in between. The germline CDR1 and CDR2 sequences are SEHNR and FQNEAQ (reference sequence). The CDR3 length is 14 residues. CDR3 sequence (DNA): TGTGCCAGCAGCTTAGTCGGGAGCTCCTACGAGCAGTACTTC. Its protein product is CASSLVGSSYEQYF. The whole variable domain, remainder taken from reference TRBV7-9 and TRBJ2-7, is DTGVSQNPRHKITKRGQNVTFRCDPISEHNRLYWYRQTLGQGPEFLTYFQNEAQLEKSRLLSDRFSAERPKGSFSTLEIQRTEQGDSAMYLCASSLVGSSYEQYFGPGTRLTVT.

This clone has more than one count but fewer than ten. The chain couples TRBV6-6 to TRBJ1-4; D is uncertain. V was trimmed by 0 bases and J by 3 bases, leaving 8 bases between them. Germline lookup yields CDR1 MNHNY and CDR2 SVGAGI (reference sequence). The CDR3 is made up of 15 amino acids. Here the CDR3 reads CASSYSLQSNEKLFF. CDR3 coding DNA: TGTGCCAGCAGTTACTCGTTACAGTCTAATGAAAAACTGTTTTTT.

The J gene is TRBJ2-5, the V gene TRBV20-1; no reliable D call. Germline V lookup: CDR1 DFQATT, CDR2 SNEGSKA (reference sequence). The V end lost 6 bases, the J end lost 5 bases, and 4 bases lay between the germline ends. The CDR3 has 9 residues. Here the CDR3 reads CSAGETQYF. The CDR3 nucleotides read TGCAGTGCCGGTGAGACCCAGTACTTC.

This chain joins TRBV28 and TRBJ2-1, with a possible D match to TRBD1 (7 bases). CDR3 length: 15 residues. CDR1 is MDHEN and CDR2 is SYDVKM in the germline V gene. V lost 3 bases, J lost 7 bases, and 16 bases lay in between. Here the CDR3 reads CASSFLAGQRNEQFF. CDR3 sequence (DNA): TGTGCCAGCAGTTTTTTGGCGGGACAGAGAAATGAGCAGTTCTTC.

This chain connects TRBV29-1 to TRBJ2-1, with D perhaps matching TRBD2 (5 bases). The CDR3 totals 14 residues. Germline CDR1 reads SQVTM; CDR2 reads ANQGSEA. Trimming left V 4 bases short and J 0 bases short, with 10 bases between. In nucleotides, the CDR3 is TGCAGCGTTGTAGGTGGGAGCTCCTACAATGAGCAGTTCTTC. This codes for CSVVGGSSYNEQFF.

The J gene is TRBJ2-1, the V gene TRBV9; TRBD2 matches at 15 bases. In germline, CDR1 is SGDLS, CDR2 YYNGEE. The CDR3 has 15 residues. Trimming cost V 7 bases and J 13 bases; bases outside gene matches: 12. The CDR3 region has the DNA TGTGCCAGCGCCTCCAGGGGACTAGCGGGGGGAGTTCAGTTCTTC. This codes for CASASRGLAGGVQFF.

This clone was counted a few times. This chain links TRBV2 with TRBJ2-7; 9 bases match TRBD1. The germline gives CDR1 SNHLY, CDR2 FYNNEI. The J segment lost 2 bases and the V segment lost 8 bases, leaving 4 bases of the junction unmatched. The CDR3 loop spans 13 amino acids. CDR3 DNA sequence: TGTGCCAGCGGGGGACAGGGAACCTACGAGCAGTACTTC. Protein product: CASGGQGTYEQYF.

This rearrangement joins TRBV4-3 to TRBJ1-1; the match to TRBD1 covers 7 bases. V gave up 0 bases and J gave up 4 bases; unmatched junction bases: 5. The germline V gene encodes CDR1 LGHNA and CDR2 YSLEER. The CDR3 is 15 residues long. The CDR3: CASSQDRGLITEAFF. The CDR3 nucleotides are TGCGCCAGCAGCCAAGATAGGGGGCTAATCACTGAAGCTTTCTTT.

The V call is TRBV2, the J call TRBJ2-7; 13 bases are shared with TRBD2. From germline, CDR1 is SNHLY and CDR2 FYNNEI. V shed 4 bases and J 2 bases; nucleotides not matched to a gene: 8. The CDR3 is 17 amino acids. The CDR3: CASSGVTSGRIPYEQYF. Here the CDR3 DNA reads TGTGCCAGCAGTGGTGTGACTAGCGGGAGGATCCCCTACGAGCAGTACTTC.

The chain links TRBV9 to TRBJ2-3; 12 bases fit TRBD2. V shed 3 bases and J 6 bases; nucleotides not matched to a gene: 8. Germline assignment: CDR1 SGDLS and CDR2 YYNGEE. CDR3 length equals 16 residues. The CDR3 region is CASSARTSGTWDTQYF. The CDR3, as DNA: TGTGCCAGCAGCGCCCGGACTAGCGGGACGTGGGATACGCAGTATTTT.

The J gene is TRBJ2-1, the V gene TRBV19, with TRBD2 identical over 9 bases. Per the germline V gene, CDR1 is LNHDA and CDR2 is SQIVND (reference sequence). The CDR3 has 15 amino acids. The ends lost 3 bases at V and 8 bases at J; junction bases unmatched: 8. The CDR3 DNA reads as TGTGCCAGTAGTATCCCGAGCGGGGGGACCGATGAGCAGTTCTTC. Translating it yields CASSIPSGGTDEQFF.